These T cell receptor beta chains were read from a single sample in a study of graft-versus-host responses after intestinal transplantation. Libraries were prepared by immunoSEQ multiplex PCR; TCRdb keeps only in-frame clonotypes and omits some of them. The table has approximately 130,000 clones, approximately 90% seen once. Antigens for these TCRs are unknown. Sequenced material: unstimulated CD4+ T cells sorted from spleen or lymph node cells, taken before intestinal transplant. Every receptor here comes from a human donor who received an intestinal transplant. Both conserved end residues are part of each CDR3. Each record gives: CDR3 protein, V gene, J gene.

CDR3 protein: CSVGGEPNTEAFF
V gene: TRBV29-1
J gene: TRBJ1-1

CDR3 protein: CASSSGTVNQPQHF
V gene: TRBV18
J gene: TRBJ1-5

CDR3 protein: CASSLATTSGVSYEQYF
V gene: TRBV7-6
J gene: TRBJ2-7

CDR3 protein: CATSGPGQRRSYEQYF
V gene: TRBV15
J gene: TRBJ2-7

CDR3 protein: CASSPYRDLNEQFF
V gene: TRBV27
J gene: TRBJ2-1

CDR3 protein: CASEEGRVGYFAFF
V gene: TRBV6-1
J gene: TRBJ1-1

CDR3 protein: CASSILTGLYGYTF
V gene: TRBV5-1
J gene: TRBJ1-2

CDR3 protein: CASMSRDSGYGYTF
V gene: TRBV11-2
J gene: TRBJ1-2

CDR3 protein: CASRLLGREEQYF
V gene: TRBV5-6
J gene: TRBJ2-7

CDR3 protein: CATSLAGGDTQYF
V gene: TRBV15
J gene: TRBJ2-3

CDR3 protein: CASSLGGLGNQPQHF
V gene: TRBV5-1
J gene: TRBJ1-5

CDR3 protein: CASSEALGETQYF
V gene: TRBV2
J gene: TRBJ2-5

CDR3 protein: CAWSRGLNTEAFF
V gene: TRBV30
J gene: TRBJ1-1

CDR3 protein: CASSGGHSGNQPQHF
V gene: TRBV5-5
J gene: TRBJ1-5

CDR3 protein: CASSYFGGTNEKLFF
V gene: TRBV6-5
J gene: TRBJ1-4

CDR3 protein: CASSLRQGSSGNTIYF
V gene: TRBV13
J gene: TRBJ1-3